The sequence of this T cell receptor beta chain was determined in a study of blood T cell repertoires in COVID-19. Study background: Specimens from acute and convalescent COVID-19 originated in the United States, Italy and Spain. PBMCs, B-cell-depleted T cells, or T cells were the source of the cDNA or gDNA that made up the material.

V was clipped by 0 bases and J by 3 bases, with 8 bases between them. CDR1 is SGDLS and CDR2 is YYNGEE in the germline V gene. The CDR3 contains 14 residues. This clone was counted only a few times. Authors' data handling: Estimation of nucleated cell counts relied on the amplification of reference gene primers. TCRdb's copy holds only in-frame clones and misses some; the assay was immunoSEQ multiplex PCR. V and J calls and clone size are as listed in that table; D and trimming were resolved from the DNA. This table has about 100,000 clones, 92% appearing once. This sequence originates from a man aged 50 to 59 with active COVID-19. This sequence joins TRBV9 and TRBJ2-3; D gene unclear. The sample comprised peripheral blood. In DNA form, the CDR3 reads TGTGCCAGCAGCGTAGTTAGTGGTACAGATACGCAGTATTTT. This translates into CASSVVSGTDTQYF.